This TCR beta chain stems from a study of T cell responses to AZD1222 COVID-19 vaccine. On the study more broadly: Second-dose timings of about 4 or about 12 weeks were pooled. Study-level points and caveats: At 160-218 and 743-854, vaccine-associated CD4 TCRs were dominant, and they spanned spike.

The method was immunoSEQ multiplex PCR; TCRdb's version includes in-frame clones alone and lacks a portion of them. In the table there are 90,000 to 120,000 clones, 86% of which are singletons. The CDR3 is 16 amino acids. The V gene end was trimmed by 6 bases and the J gene end by 2 bases; junction bases not matched to a gene: 11. Germline V gene data show CDR1 as MGHRA and CDR2 as YSYEKL. With regard to this clone: The antigen is undetermined.

V usage is TRBV4-1 and J usage is TRBJ2-7; 9 positions agree with TRBD2. This sequence was found in an adult in good health. The sequencing here drew on peripheral blood, taken on day 0 of AZD1222 vaccination. The CDR3 region is CASSQQRGGVPYEQYF. Here the CDR3 DNA reads TGCGCCAGCAGTCAACAACGCGGGGGGGTACCCTACGAGCAGTACTTC.